The clone carrying this TCR beta chain was observed at least ten times. Its specificity is unknown. For TCR beta, libraries came from iRepertoire HTBI primers and Arm-PCR of CDR3 regions. Original data processing: Samples revealed approximately 67 TRBV and some 15 TRBJ segments. A single record per CDR3 protein comes from TCRdb applying MiXCR to the multiplex PCR reads. TCRdb, not the authors, supplied the V and J calls. The data show approximately 350,000 distinct CDR3 sequences, approximately 15% seen once. The data belong to a study of regulatory T cells in long-lasting Graves disease. Germline V CDR1 and CDR2: KGHDR, SFDVKD. CDR3 length equals 12 residues. V was trimmed by 4 bases and J by 5 bases, leaving 7 bases between them. Specified time point: newly diagnosed GD, antithyroid drugs for less than 3 months. PBMC-extracted RNA yielded the TCR library. Points from the study as a whole: The number of shared public clonotypes was higher in persistent patients (about 3,000) than new patients (966).

These data were also filed under a second study, of T cells in Graves' hyperthyroidism and ophthalmopathy. That paper states: Patients with uncontrolled infections, other autoimmune diseases, pregnancy or lactation were excluded.

The sequencing here drew on peripheral blood mononuclear cells (PBMCs), taken at new diagnosis, from a patient treated with antithyroid drugs. The V and J genes are TRBV24-1 and TRBJ2-5; no clear D gene. This TCR was recovered from a man aged 35-49 years with Graves disease. Here the CDR3 DNA reads TGTGCCACCAGTGACCGTGGCGAGACCCAGTACTTC. It yields the protein CATSDRGETQYF.